The 8 T cell receptor beta chains in this list originate from one sample, sequenced in a study of cytomegalovirus exposure and HLA in healthy donors (dated by TCRdb to 2017 to 2019). The protocol used for the library was the immunoSEQ multiplex PCR assay. For the multiplex PCR, a mixture combining 60 forward primers for TCR Vbeta segments and 13 reverse primers for TCR Jbeta segments was used. Not all clones reach the TCRdb copy of this immuneACCESS table, which keeps in-frame sequences only. Checked studies attribute under half of the gap to unresolved V genes and leave the rest unexplained. For this sample there are about 130,000 clones; 82% appear just once. About 7.5% of the sample goes to the ten largest clones. The sample taken for sequencing was PBMCs. All receptors derive from a woman between 50 and 59 years old in good health and CMV-seropositive.

This clone was observed a handful of times. The chain uses TRBV28 and TRBJ2-1; TRBD2 matches 11 bases. With 5 bases clipped from V and 6 bases from J, the junction kept 3 bases outside the gene matches. The CDR3 length is 14 residues. CDR1 MDHEN and CDR2 SYDVKM come from the germline V gene. The CDR3 region is CASSIAGGTNEQFF. The CDR3 nucleotides are TGTGCCAGCAGTATAGCGGGAGGGACCAATGAGCAGTTCTTC.

The chain has TRBV5-4 and TRBJ1-1; no definite D call. Per the germline V gene, CDR1 is SGHNT and CDR2 is YYREEE (reference sequence). This CDR3 has 13 amino acids. V lost 4 bases and J 2 bases, leaving 9 bases between the germline ends. The DNA of the CDR3 is TGTGCCAGCAGCCGTTTCCTTAACACTGAAGCTTTCTTT. This encodes CASSRFLNTEAFF.

CDR3 bases: TGTGCCAGCAGTGAACCAGGGGATAACACTGAAGCTTTCTTT. Its protein product is CASSEPGDNTEAFF. V and J are TRBV2 and TRBJ1-1, with a possible D match to TRBD1 (6 bases). Trimming cost V 2 bases and J 2 bases, with 9 bases left between them. This CDR3 spans 14 amino acids. Per germline, CDR1 SNHLY and CDR2 FYNNEI.

In this sample, this clone turned up a few times. The chain recombines TRBV28 with TRBJ2-1; TRBD2 aligns across 11 bases. V lost 10 bases to trimming and J lost 3 bases; unmatched junction nucleotides: 5. The germline V gene encodes CDR1 MDHEN and CDR2 SYDVKM. The CDR3 runs to 14 residues. The CDR3 protein is CAISGLADYNEQFF. In nucleotides, the CDR3 is TGTGCCATCTCGGGACTAGCGGACTACAATGAGCAGTTCTTC.

The V gene is TRBV4-1, the J gene TRBJ2-7; the match to TRBD2 covers 9 bases. The length of the CDR3 is 20 residues. Unmatched junction bases numbered 15, after V lost 0 bases and J lost 0 bases. Germline CDR1 and CDR2: MGHRA and YSYEKL. CDR3 amino acids: CASSQDGGQWTSVSSYEQYF. CDR3 coding DNA: TGCGCCAGCAGCCAAGATGGGGGACAATGGACTAGCGTGAGCTCCTACGAGCAGTACTTC.

The chain combines TRBV19 with TRBJ1-4, with a weak D call TRBD1 (5 bases). The V gene lost 0 bases and the J gene lost 11 bases, with 16 bases spanning the gap. The CDR3 consists of 15 residues. Germline V gene sequence: CDR1 LNHDA, CDR2 SQIVND (reference sequence). Written as DNA, the CDR3 is TGTGCCAGTAGTATAGATCTTCCCGGGACTAGGAAACTGTTTTTT. The encoded protein is CASSIDLPGTRKLFF.

CDR3: CASSQDGPAGGRTDTQYF. CDR3 bases: TGCGCCAGCAGCCAAGACGGGCCAGCGGGGGGTAGGACAGATACGCAGTATTTT. The chain uses TRBV4-3 and TRBJ2-3, with 9 bases lining up with TRBD2. This CDR3 comprises 18 residues. The ends lost 0 bases at V and 3 bases at J; junction bases unmatched: 10. CDR1 LGHNA and CDR2 YSLEER come from the germline V gene.

In this sample, this clone turned up a few times. This rearrangement joins TRBV19 to TRBJ1-5; TRBD1 might be the D (5 bases). The CDR3 covers 12 residues. V lost 6 bases and J 7 bases, leaving 10 bases between the germline ends. The germline CDR1 and CDR2 sequences are LNHDA and SQIVND (reference sequence). The CDR3 DNA is TGTGCCAGTAGGGATCAGGGACAGCCCCAGCATTTT. Protein: CASRDQGQPQHF.